This record covers a single T cell receptor (beta chain). The data stem from a study of T cells in localized non-small cell lung cancer. Produced via immunoSEQ multiplex PCR; TCRdb's table is partial and in-frame only. The profile shows tens of thousands of clones, under 95% of them singletons. Germline loops: CDR1 LNHDA, CDR2 SQIVND (reference sequence). The CDR3 extends over 15 amino acids. V dropped 1 base and J dropped 0 bases, with 4 bases sitting between them. The chain carries TRBV19 and TRBJ2-6; D gene ambiguous. The receptor's source is a female donor aged 60 or older with stage II lung adenocarcinoma. Sequenced material: peripheral blood mononuclear cells, taken before any cancer treatment. The CDR3 loop is CASSIGGSGANVLTF. As DNA, the CDR3 is TGTGCCAGTAGTATAGGTGGCTCTGGGGCCAACGTCCTGACTTTC.